This T cell receptor beta chain originates from a study of T-cell reconstitution after alpha-beta-depleted transplantation in children. As it was prepared, the TCRbeta library received unique molecular identifiers. TCRdb fed the PCR reads into MiXCR, producing one record per CDR3 protein. The sample lists some 500,000 distinct CDR3 sequences, about a sixth seen once, with 3% to 3.5% in the top ten. The CDR3 loop spans 16 amino acids. V was pared by 6 bases and J by 4 bases, with 12 bases of the junction left unmatched. This rearrangement joins TRBV12-3 or TRBV12-4 to TRBJ2-5, with 9 bases aligning to TRBD2. The TCR was taken from a human donor who donated a stem cell graft to a child with acute lymphoblastic leukemia. The sequencing here drew on PBMCs from the stem cell graft donor, taken from the stem cell graft. This CDR3 is CASSVGSGSIRETQYF. Here the CDR3 DNA reads TGTGCCAGCAGCGTCGGTAGCGGGAGCATTCGAGAGACCCAGTACTTC.